This TCR beta chain derives from a study of cytotoxic CD8 clonotypes in ibrutinib-treated CLL listed by TCRdb under 2021. With respect to the entire study: The cohort was composed of about 10 relapsed/refractory and about 15 treatment-naive patients; IGHV unmutated status was identified in 17 patients. Partial responses were observed in roughly 24 patients and complete responses in 2; after a median follow-up of roughly 62 months, remission was maintained in roughly 14 patients and progression was observed in approximately twelve. The response samples were drawn at a median of approximately 11 months into treatment, with a range of roughly 6 to 36 months. On average, each sample yielded around 230,000 productive templates and tens of thousands of productive rearrangements. Of the approximately 91 people in the trial, about two dozen had longitudinal samples available. Cryopreserved peripheral blood mononuclear cells were collected at three points: before therapy, at response, and at either sustained remission or disease progression. Every sample from remission and from progressive disease was obtained while the patients were still on ibrutinib. General study outcomes and caveats: Public clonotypes were rare and either contracted or stayed stable during treatment, and the rise in clonality at ibrutinib response reflected the expansion of private clonotypes. Clonality increased at ibrutinib response, stayed stable in sustained remission, and fell back toward baseline at progression. Baseline clonality was found to be higher than that of age-matched healthy donors and was strongly correlated with circulating CD8+ T-cell counts. Sampling times were not matched between patients in sustained remission and patients whose disease was progressing, and lymph node repertoires were not examined.

Points on this clone: The target of this receptor is not known. The record has no base qualities; no much larger clone is one base away.

As encoded in the germline V gene, CDR1 is SGHTS while CDR2 is YDEGEE. The CDR3 contains 12 residues, cysteine and phenylalanine counted. Only the CDR3 DNA is retained, 36 bases long and in frame from the first base. A distance of 11 bases separates the germline ends of V and J, which lose 0 bases and 11 bases respectively. This sample's time point label indicates: progressive disease on ibrutinib. For TCR beta library preparation, about 2 micrograms of genomic DNA were isolated from cryopreserved PBMCs. Longitudinal blood samples from CLL patients on ibrutinib monotherapy were analyzed using high-throughput TCR beta sequencing. The patients were enrolled in a single-center, open-label phase 2 trial of ibrutinib monotherapy. The goal of deep resolution MiSeq sequencing was a depth between 1 in 1 million and 1 in 200,000 T cells, and coverage averaged 10x per clonotype. The immunoSEQ hsTCRB Kit was used to generate TCR beta libraries. Per the source publication's procedure: ImmunoSEQ Data Assistant and ImmunoSEQ Analyzer were used for data analysis, and V, D and J genes were assigned according to IMGT definitions. Clonality, which ranges from 0 to 1, was calculated as one minus the normalized Shannon entropy of productive rearrangement frequencies. Public clonotype analysis was restricted to overrepresented clonotypes comprising at least 0.05% of each patient's repertoire. Fewer than 15 repertoires from age-matched healthy donors, obtained from immuneACCESS, served as clonality controls. The clones in this table, taken by TCRdb from immuneACCESS, are in-frame only. Not every clone is retained; where verified, under half of the shortfall comes from an unresolved V gene, and the cause of the rest is unknown. That table furnishes V, J and clone size, whereas the DNA furnished D and trimming. Within this sample are 35,000 to 45,000 clones, with 71% of them counted one time only. The ten largest clones add up to approximately 16% of the sample.

The sequence was obtained from a human donor with chronic lymphocytic leukemia. Recombination connected TRBV5-8 to TRBJ1-1; no confident D gene assignment can be made. The sequences come from PBMCs, collected at disease progression, from a patient treated with ibrutinib. The CDR3 in this case is CASSLARVGAFF. The sequenced DNA is TGTGCCAGCAGCTTGGCCCGTGTAGGCGCTTTCTTT.